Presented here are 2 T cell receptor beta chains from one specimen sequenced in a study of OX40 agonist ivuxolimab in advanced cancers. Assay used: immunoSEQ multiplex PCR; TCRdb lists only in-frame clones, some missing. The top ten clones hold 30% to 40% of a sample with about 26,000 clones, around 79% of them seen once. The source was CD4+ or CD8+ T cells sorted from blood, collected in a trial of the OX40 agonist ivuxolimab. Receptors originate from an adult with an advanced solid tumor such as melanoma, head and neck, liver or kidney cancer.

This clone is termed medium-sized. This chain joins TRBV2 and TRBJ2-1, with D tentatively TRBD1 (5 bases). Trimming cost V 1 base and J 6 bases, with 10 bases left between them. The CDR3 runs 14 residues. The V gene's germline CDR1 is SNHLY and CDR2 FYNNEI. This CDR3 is CASSEGGAVNEQFF. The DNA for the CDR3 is TGTGCCAGCAGTGAAGGGGGCGCGGTCAATGAGCAGTTCTTC. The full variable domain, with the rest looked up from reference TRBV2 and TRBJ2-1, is EPEVTQTPSHQVTQMGQEVILRCVPISNHLYFYWYRQILGQKVEFLVSFYNNEISEKSEIFDDQFSVERPDGSNFTLKIRSTKLEDSAMYFCASSEGGAVNEQFFGPGTRLTVL.

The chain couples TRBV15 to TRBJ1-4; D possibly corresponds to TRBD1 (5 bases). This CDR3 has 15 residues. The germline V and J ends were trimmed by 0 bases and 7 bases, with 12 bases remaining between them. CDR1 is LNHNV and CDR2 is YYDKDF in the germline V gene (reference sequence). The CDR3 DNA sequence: TGTGCCACCAGCAGAGAATGGGGCTACGGTGAAAAACTGTTTTTT. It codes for CATSREWGYGEKLFF.